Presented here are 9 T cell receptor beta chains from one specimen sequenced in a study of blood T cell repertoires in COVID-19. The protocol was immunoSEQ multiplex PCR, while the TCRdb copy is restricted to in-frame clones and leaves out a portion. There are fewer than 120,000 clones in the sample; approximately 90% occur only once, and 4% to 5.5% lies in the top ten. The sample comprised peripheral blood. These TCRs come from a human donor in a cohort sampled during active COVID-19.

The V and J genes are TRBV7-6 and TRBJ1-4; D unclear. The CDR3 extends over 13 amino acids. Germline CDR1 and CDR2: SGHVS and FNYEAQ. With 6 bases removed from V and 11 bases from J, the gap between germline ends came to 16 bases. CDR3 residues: CASRTYGREKLFF. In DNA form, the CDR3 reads TGTGCCAGCAGGACTTACGGAAGGGAGAAACTGTTTTTT.

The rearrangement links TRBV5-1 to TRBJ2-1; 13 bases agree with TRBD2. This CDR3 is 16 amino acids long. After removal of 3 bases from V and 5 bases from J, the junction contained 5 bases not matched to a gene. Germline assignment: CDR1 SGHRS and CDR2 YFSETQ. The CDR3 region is CASSSKGLAGNNEQFF. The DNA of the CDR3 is TGCGCCAGCAGCTCTAAGGGACTAGCGGGAAACAATGAGCAGTTCTTC.

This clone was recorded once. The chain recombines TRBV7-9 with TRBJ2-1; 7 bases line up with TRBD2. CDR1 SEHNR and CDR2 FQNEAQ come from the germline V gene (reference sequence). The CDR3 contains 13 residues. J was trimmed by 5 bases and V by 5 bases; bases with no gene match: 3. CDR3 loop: CASSQAGNNEQFF. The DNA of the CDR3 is TGTGCCAGCAGCCAAGCGGGAAACAATGAGCAGTTCTTC.

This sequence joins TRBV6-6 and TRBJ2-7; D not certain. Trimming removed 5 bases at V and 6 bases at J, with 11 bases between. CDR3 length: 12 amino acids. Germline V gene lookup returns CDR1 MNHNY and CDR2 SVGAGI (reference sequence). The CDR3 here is CASSPIAPEQYF. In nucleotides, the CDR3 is TGTGCCAGCAGTCCAATAGCCCCCGAGCAGTACTTC.

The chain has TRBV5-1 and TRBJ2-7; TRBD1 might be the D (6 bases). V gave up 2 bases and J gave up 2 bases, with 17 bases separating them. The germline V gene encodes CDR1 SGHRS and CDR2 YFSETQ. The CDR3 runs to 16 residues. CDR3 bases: TGCGCCAGCAGCTTCGCCGCGTCACAGGGACCCTACGAGCAGTACTTC. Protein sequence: CASSFAASQGPYEQYF.

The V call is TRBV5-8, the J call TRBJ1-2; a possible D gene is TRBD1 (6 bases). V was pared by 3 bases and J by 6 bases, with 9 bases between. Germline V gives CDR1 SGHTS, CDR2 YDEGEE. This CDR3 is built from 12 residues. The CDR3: CASSSYRDGYTF. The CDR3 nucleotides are TGTGCCAGCAGCTCGTACAGGGATGGCTACACCTTC.

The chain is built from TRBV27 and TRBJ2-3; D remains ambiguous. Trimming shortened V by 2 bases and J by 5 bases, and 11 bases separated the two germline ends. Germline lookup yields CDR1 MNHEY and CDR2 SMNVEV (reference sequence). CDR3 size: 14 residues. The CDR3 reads CASSLMQAVDTQYF. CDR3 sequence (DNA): TGTGCCAGCAGTTTAATGCAGGCCGTAGATACGCAGTATTTT.

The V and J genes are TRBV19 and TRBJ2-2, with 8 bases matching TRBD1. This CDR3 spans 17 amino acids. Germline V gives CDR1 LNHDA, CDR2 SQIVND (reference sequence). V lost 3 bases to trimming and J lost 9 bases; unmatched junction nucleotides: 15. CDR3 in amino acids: CASSMRRGTGHSRELFF. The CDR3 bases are TGTGCCAGTAGTATGCGGAGGGGGACAGGCCACTCCAGGGAGCTGTTTTTT.

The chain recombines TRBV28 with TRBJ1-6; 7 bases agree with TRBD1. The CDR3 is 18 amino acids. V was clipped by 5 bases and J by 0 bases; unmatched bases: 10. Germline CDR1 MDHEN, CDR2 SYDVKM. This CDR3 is CASSKPTRGSSYNSPLHF. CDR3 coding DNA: TGTGCCAGCAGTAAGCCGACCAGGGGGAGCTCCTATAATTCACCCCTCCACTTT.